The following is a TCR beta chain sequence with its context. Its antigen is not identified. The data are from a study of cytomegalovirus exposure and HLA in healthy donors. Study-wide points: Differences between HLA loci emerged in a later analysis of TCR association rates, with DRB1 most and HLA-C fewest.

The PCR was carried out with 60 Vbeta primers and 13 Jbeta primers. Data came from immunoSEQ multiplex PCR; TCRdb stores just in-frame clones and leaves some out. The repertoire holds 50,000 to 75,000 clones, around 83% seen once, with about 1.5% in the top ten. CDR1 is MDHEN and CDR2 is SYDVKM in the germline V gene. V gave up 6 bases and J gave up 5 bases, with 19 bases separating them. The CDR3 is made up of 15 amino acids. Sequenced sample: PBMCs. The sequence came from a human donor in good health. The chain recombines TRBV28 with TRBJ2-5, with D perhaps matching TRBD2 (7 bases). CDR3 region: CASRTRGGGRETQYF. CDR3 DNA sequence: TGTGCCAGCAGGACTCGAGGGGGGGGCCGGGAGACCCAGTACTTC.